These 18 T cell receptor beta chains were sequenced from one sample in a study of T cells in Graves' hyperthyroidism and ophthalmopathy. What was amplified from RNA transcripts were TCR beta CDR3 regions. TCR CDR3 underwent first-round RT-PCR with the HTBI primer set. TCRdb called the multiplex PCR reads again in MiXCR, with one record for every CDR3 protein. The profile shows about 290,000 distinct CDR3 sequences, roughly 14% of them singletons. Sample: blood. Receptors were obtained from a woman aged 30 to 39 with Graves' hyperthyroidism that later progressed to Graves' ophthalmopathy.

This clonotype showed up many times. The V and J genes are TRBV27 and TRBJ2-7, with 12 bases that match TRBD2. Germline-derived CDR1 and CDR2 are MNHEY and SMNVEV (reference sequence). The CDR3 sequence is 16 residues long. V trimming: 0 bases; J trimming: 4 bases; junction bases outside the gene matches: 4. In nucleotides, the CDR3 is TGTGCCAGCAGTTTATCGGGACTAGCGGGTGGATACGAGCAGTACTTC. Translating gives CASSLSGLAGGYEQYF.

This clonotype was found many times. The chain couples TRBV6-1 to TRBJ1-1; perhaps TRBD1 as D (5 bases). This CDR3 comprises 11 residues. Germline loops: CDR1 MNHNS, CDR2 SASEGT. Trimming removed 2 bases from V and 11 bases from J, with 9 bases in between. CDR3 in amino acids: CASSESGGAFF. CDR3 in DNA: TGTGCCAGCAGTGAATCGGGGGGGGCTTTCTTT.

This clonotype was observed many times. The chain joins TRBV2 to TRBJ1-4; 8 nucleotides align to TRBD1. CDR1 and CDR2 (germline): SNHLY, FYNNEI. V gave up 7 bases and J gave up 6 bases; unmatched junction bases: 10. This CDR3 is 15 amino acids long. The CDR3 DNA reads TGTGCCAGCAAGAAACAGGGGGGAGGTGATGAAAAACTGTTTTTT. Amino acids: CASKKQGGGDEKLFF.

This clonotype was detected many times. This chain connects TRBV28 to TRBJ1-2, with 7 bases fitting TRBD1. Looked up from germline, CDR1 is MDHEN and CDR2 is SYDVKM. The V segment lost 7 bases and the J segment 4 bases; nucleotides outside the gene matches: 21. The CDR3 extends over 18 amino acids. The chain's CDR3 is CASTSEPTTQGFFYGYTF. The CDR3 nucleotides read TGTGCCAGCACCTCCGAGCCGACAACACAGGGGTTTTTCTATGGCTACACCTTC.

This clonotype was counted only a few times. CDR3 DNA: TGTGCCAGCAGTTCGACAGGAAAAAGCAATCAGCCCCAGCATTTT. This sequence encodes CASSSTGKSNQPQHF. V and J are TRBV6-5 and TRBJ1-5; D perhaps matches TRBD1 (6 bases). The CDR3 runs 15 residues. Germline V CDR1 and CDR2: MNHEY, SVGAGI. V lost 4 bases and J 1 base, leaving 11 bases between the germline ends.

The sample holds many counts of this clonotype. The chain has TRBV30 and TRBJ1-2; 8 nucleotides match TRBD1. V lost 5 bases to trimming and J lost 8 bases; unmatched junction nucleotides: 7. Germline lookup yields CDR1 GTSNPN and CDR2 SVGIG (reference sequence). The CDR3 loop spans 12 amino acids. CDR3: CAWDRTGRGYTF. In DNA, the CDR3 is TGTGCCTGGGACCGGACAGGGCGAGGCTACACCTTC.

This clonotype was recorded at least ten times. This chain connects TRBV4-2 to TRBJ2-7; D unresolved. V was clipped by 0 bases and J by 3 bases, with 21 bases between them. The CDR3 has 18 residues. Germline V gene sequence: CDR1 LGHNA, CDR2 YNFKEQ. The CDR3 region has the DNA TGTGCCAGCAGCCAAGATGTTGGTGGCGGTACAACACTCTACGAGCAGTACTTC. It yields the protein CASSQDVGGGTTLYEQYF.

This clonotype was observed many times. The chain recombines TRBV11-2 with TRBJ2-7; D gene ambiguous. Trimming took 5 bases from V and 5 from J, leaving 16 bases between them. The CDR3 covers 14 residues. Germline CDR1 SGHAT, CDR2 FQNNGV. The CDR3 sequence: CASSHLRGSHEQYF. Here the CDR3 DNA reads TGTGCCAGCAGCCATTTACGCGGTTCCCACGAGCAGTACTTC.

This clonotype occurred many times. The gene calls are TRBV19 and TRBJ2-1, with 14 bases matching TRBD2. V shed 6 bases and J 9 bases; nucleotides not matched to a gene: 4. CDR3 length: 14 amino acids. CDR1 and CDR2 from the germline V gene are LNHDA and SQIVND (reference sequence). This chain's CDR3 is CASSPGLAGVEQFF. The CDR3 DNA is TGTGCCAGTAGCCCGGGACTAGCGGGAGTTGAGCAGTTCTTC.

This clonotype was observed a handful of times. V and J are TRBV6-2 or TRBV6-3 and TRBJ2-1, with 8 nucleotides matching TRBD2. J gave up 6 bases and V 6 bases, and 10 bases lay outside the gene matches. Germline V lookup: CDR1 MNHEY, CDR2 SVGEGT. The CDR3 is made up of 15 amino acids. The CDR3: CASRRLATGANEQFF. Here the CDR3 DNA reads TGTGCCAGCAGAAGACTAGCGACCGGTGCCAATGAGCAGTTCTTC.

This clonotype was seen at least ten times. This rearrangement joins TRBV5-1 to TRBJ2-7; TRBD2 aligns across 13 bases. The CDR3 is made up of 15 amino acids. Germline V gene lookup returns CDR1 SGHRS and CDR2 YFSETQ. Trimming at V came to 4 bases and at J to 3 bases, leaving 4 bases not matched to a gene. The CDR3 region has the DNA TGCGCCAGCAGCAATGGACTAGCGGGAGTCTACGAGCAGTACTTC. This encodes CASSNGLAGVYEQYF.

This clonotype has a count of ten or more. V gene TRBV20-1 combines with J gene TRBJ2-7; the D is unclear. The germline gives CDR1 DFQATT, CDR2 SNEGSKA (reference sequence). Between the trimmed V and J ends, which lost 5 bases and 1 base, there was a span of 12 bases. The CDR3 totals 13 residues. CDR3 in amino acids: CSAERTASYEQYF. In DNA form, the CDR3 reads TGCAGTGCTGAGAGGACGGCGTCCTACGAGCAGTACTTC.

This clonotype was seen ten or more times. This chain links TRBV7-8 with TRBJ2-5; D may correspond to TRBD1 or TRBD2 (8 bases each). CDR1 SGHVS and CDR2 FQNEAQ come from the germline V gene. V lost 7 bases and J 3 bases, leaving 18 bases between the germline ends. This CDR3 has 15 residues. DNA of the CDR3: TGTGCCAGCAACGGGGGGGCGGGACAGGAAGAGACCCAGTACTTC. It yields the protein CASNGGAGQEETQYF.

On this clonotype itself: A much larger clone differs from this one at a single base, so this may be a read error. This chain links TRBV12-3 or TRBV12-4 with TRBJ2-3, with a tentative D call TRBD1 (6 bases). Between the trimmed V and J ends, which lost 3 bases and 13 bases, there was a span of 14 bases. This CDR3 contains 12 residues. The CDR3 is CASSLGAAEEYF. Written as DNA, the CDR3 is TGTGCCAGCAGTTTGGGGGCTGCAGAGGAGTATTTT.

At least ten counts were recorded for this clonotype. The V and J genes are TRBV7-9 and TRBJ2-3, with unresolved D. The CDR3 loop spans 15 amino acids. The V gene lost 4 bases and the J gene lost 0 bases, with 11 bases spanning the gap. Germline V gene data show CDR1 as SEHNR and CDR2 as FQNEAQ (reference sequence). The CDR3 reads CASSSPVSSTDTQYF. The CDR3 DNA reads TGTGCCAGCAGCTCCCCCGTTTCTAGCACAGATACGCAGTATTTT.

This clonotype has just a few counts. V gene TRBV25-1 combines with J gene TRBJ2-2, with D perhaps TRBD1 (7 bases). This CDR3 contains 16 residues. Trimming pared 1 base from V and 6 bases from J, leaving 15 bases between. CDR1 MGHDK and CDR2 SYGVNS come from the germline V gene. The CDR3 is CASSESGGRRAGELFF. In nucleotides, the CDR3 is TGTGCCAGCAGTGAATCAGGGGGGCGGCGGGCCGGGGAGCTGTTTTTT.

Comment on this clonotype: This may stem from a read error, because a much larger clone lies one nucleotide away. The chain combines TRBV7-2 with TRBJ1-1; weak D call: TRBD1 (5 bases). The germline V gene encodes CDR1 SGHTA and CDR2 FQGNSA. CDR3 length: 14 residues. As DNA, the CDR3 is TGTGCCGGCAGCTTAGCGCCGGGGGGCACTGAAGCTTTCTTT. Translating it yields CAGSLAPGGTEAFF.

Of note for this clonotype: This may be a read error: a much more frequent sequence differs by one nucleotide. The chain is built from TRBV2 and TRBJ1-5; D possibly corresponds to TRBD1 (5 bases). CDR1 SNHLY and CDR2 FYNNEI come from the germline V gene. The ends were cut back, 3 bases at V and 11 bases at J, with 14 bases in the middle. CDR3 length: 13 amino acids. This CDR3 is CASSEEGYQAQHF. The CDR3 DNA follows: TGTGCCAGCAGTGAGGAGGGGTACCAGGCCCAGCATTTT.